This T cell receptor (beta chain) was sequenced for a study of cytomegalovirus exposure and HLA in healthy donors. Study results and caveats: HLA alleles showed associations with approximately 15,000 TCR beta sequences in a later analysis, at a 0.05 false discovery rate.

On this clone itself: Its specificity is unknown.

J gave up 1 base and V 3 bases, and 1 base lay outside the gene matches. The CDR3 extends over 14 amino acids. The germline V gene encodes CDR1 SNHLY and CDR2 FYNNEI. PCR employed 60 Vbeta and 13 Jbeta primers. The assay was immunoSEQ multiplex PCR, and TCRdb's table has in-frame clones only and misses some. This sample has about 140,000 clones, with over 65% found just once. This clonotype originated in a female donor in good health and CMV-seropositive. The V gene is TRBV2, the J gene TRBJ2-5; the match to TRBD1 covers 8 bases. Material for sequencing was PBMCs. CDR3 nucleotides: TGTGCCAGCAGTGATGGACAGGGCCAAGAGACCCAGTACTTC. It codes for CASSDGQGQETQYF.